The entry below gives a single T cell receptor beta chain sequence along with its context. This clone was counted once. The antigen it recognizes is unknown. Per-base qualities were not stored, and no clone one base away is much larger. The cohort was made up of approximately 670 healthy bone marrow donors. At the time of sampling, all cohort members were nominally healthy, though unrecorded immune exposures were likely present. The donor tested CMV seropositive and was one of the 289 seropositive cohort members. Each donor provided a peripheral blood sample, and peripheral blood mononuclear cells were used for TCR beta sequencing. The Qiagen DNeasy Blood Extraction Kit was used to extract genomic DNA from the blood cell samples. The junction shows trimming of 2 bases on V and 2 bases on J, and the gene matches do not reach 6 bases of it. Via the germline V gene (reference sequence), CDR1 is MNHNY and CDR2 SVGAGI. The CDR3 starts with the cysteine, ends with the phenylalanine, and has 15 residues. Only the CDR3 portion is preserved as DNA: 45 bases, with reading frame beginning at the first base.

The library was produced with the immunoSEQ multiplex PCR assay. For the multiplex PCR, a mixture combining 60 forward primers for TCR Vbeta segments and 13 reverse primers for TCR Jbeta segments was used. Amplification of the CDR3 region of rearranged TCR beta genes was performed with a multiplex PCR assay on genomic DNA. Amplified TCR beta libraries were sequenced as 87-base-pair reads on the Illumina HiSeq System. As for how the authors treated the data: Across the 700 or so repertoires, a later analysis counted tens of millions of unique TCR beta chains, around 11 million of which were shared by at least two donors. Raw reads were error-corrected and collapsed into unique sequences with a nearest-neighbor algorithm that merged closely related sequences to remove PCR and sequencing errors. V, D and J gene segments were assigned by aligning CDR3 sequences to IMGT reference sequences. Each retained sequence needed at least a six-nucleotide match to both a V gene segment and a J gene segment. Rearrangements were called productive when the CDR3 lacked stop codons and stayed in frame with V and J; all others were non-productive. CDR3 was defined by IMGT convention, running from the second conserved V-encoded cysteine to the conserved J-encoded phenylalanine. Sequences without an unambiguous match to a single V gene segment were excluded from the earlier analysis of 450 to 750 of the donors. In an earlier analysis of 587 of the donors, V segments were called functional above 56.7% productive rearrangements and were called segregating when the between-donor standard deviation exceeded 5%. To diagnose cytomegalovirus status from the catalog of TCR beta chain sequences, a statistical classification framework was built. A later analysis assigned V and J genes by comparing TCR nucleotide sequences with IMGT/GENE-DB human TR gene sequences. Using the TCRdist pipeline, a later analysis assigned CDR3 sequences along with most-parsimonious VDJ recombination scenarios. In a later analysis, every TCR beta chain was defined by the combination of its CDR3 amino acid sequence and its V-gene family, and reads without a unique V-gene family were dropped. As a way to deal with suspected cross-contamination and a sequencing artifact, a later analysis dropped 450 to 700 nucleotide sequences that were highly shared and had low generation probability. In a later analysis, a clonal expansion index was calculated for each public chain from normalized within-repertoire ranks of inferred template counts. In a later analysis, generation probabilities were computed with a VDJ recombination model fitted to out-of-frame rearrangements, and the resulting probabilities were checked against IGoR. In a later analysis, TCR-TCR, TCR-HLA and TCR-CMV co-occurrence was scored with hypergeometric tests, and a repertoire-size bias correction was applied to TCR pairs. To estimate false discovery rates, a later analysis permuted the HLA or CMV assignments 20 times. In a later analysis, co-occurring TCRs were grouped with DBSCAN, and TCRdist sequence similarity was added when clustering was performed within HLA-allele-positive subsets. For co-occurrence clustering, repertoires with fewer than 30,000 or more than 120,000 public chains were excluded, along with several repertoires with anomalous nucleotide sharing. This immuneACCESS table, as held by TCRdb, lists in-frame sequences with V and J called but not all clones. Of the missing ones, under half trace to an unresolved V gene in checked studies; the others have no known cause. Clone size and V and J calls were adopted from that table, with D and trimming inferred from the DNA. The sample includes about 180,000 clones, with approximately 84% observed a single time. The ten largest clonotypes hold around 1.4% of the sample.

The sample originates from a study of cytomegalovirus exposure and HLA in healthy donors (dated by TCRdb to 2016 to 2017). The study in broad terms: According to an earlier analysis of 587 of the donors, some 170 million T cells yielded over 100 million unique TCR beta sequences and 276 Gb of sequence data. Around 330 gigabases of sequencing data and tens of millions of unique TCR sequences made up an early release that covered approximately 650 HLA-typed donors. The genetic ancestry cluster associated with self-reported Caucasian donors included approximately 85% of the 398 genotyped donors. The study was designed to test whether signatures of past pathogen exposure could be identified by cataloging public T cell receptors. The study profiled the T cell repertoires of 666 subjects by immunosequencing and related them to cytomegalovirus serostatus. In addition to the first cohort of 666 subjects, a separate validation cohort of 130 or so different subjects was used. To predict cytomegalovirus infection status, the study brought together high-throughput TCR immunosequencing, statistical association of individual TCRs with disease status, and machine learning. A later analysis re-analyzed previously published TCR beta repertoires from 660 or so donors and added high-resolution HLA genotyping to study TCR occurrence patterns. The later analysis used no new phenotypic data to find candidate immune exposures, relying instead on TCR beta sequences and their occurrence across donors. An earlier analysis of about 600 of the donors used high-throughput TCR beta sequencing to judge whether each TCR beta V gene segment behaved as functional or pseudogenic. Alongside the repertoire data, information on donor age, sex, ethnicity and CMV serostatus was compiled. In a later genetic analysis, genome-wide SNP genotypes for about three fifths of the roughly 670 donors were used, and that subset was treated as a discovery cohort. All discovery cohort repertoires had been generated on a single sequencing platform. HLA typing included class I and class II loci at four-digit resolution. The number of donors typed differed by locus, with 629-630 for A, B, C, DRB1 and DQB1, approximately 500 for DQA1, 606 for DPA1, and 472 for DPB1. Because of strong linkage in the cohort, five DR-DQ haplotypes were treated as single units for association and clustering. Among some 410 genotyped donors of the cohort, an average of 235,054 unique TCR beta nucleotide sequences were sequenced per donor, about a sixth of them non-productive.

Study-level results and caveats: Three of the identified cytomegalovirus-associated TCR beta chains were confirmed in vitro to be specific for cytomegalovirus antigens. A further reported finding was that TCR beta sequences accurately predicted the HLA-A and HLA-B alleles for most subjects in the first cohort. An association between a missense DCLRE1C variant and V-gene and J-gene trimming of TCR beta chains was found in a later genetic analysis and replicated in an independent cohort. Presence/absence analyses assumed roughly uniform sequencing depth across donors, an assumption that may not hold. Linkage disequilibrium might explain the correlated functional status among segregating V segments, but an unknown experimental factor could not be excluded. A cluster of highly shared sequence variants was judged likely to represent a technical artifact of the sequencing pipeline. In a later analysis, HLA-associated TCR beta chains showed more clonal expansion and lower generation probabilities than non-associated chains that were equally common. At a false discovery rate of 0.05, a later analysis linked 16,951 TCR beta sequences to specific HLA alleles. In a later genetic analysis, fewer N-insertions in productive TCRs were reported among donors in an Asian-associated ancestry cluster than the 666-donor mean. Immune exposure information for the cohort was limited to CMV serostatus. Only TCR beta chains were sequenced in this cohort, and the absence of alpha or paired-chain data limited detectable features. In a later analysis, several top co-occurrence clusters were reported to appear linked to parvovirus B19, influenza, CMV and Epstein-Barr virus. Across donors, most TCR sequences were observed very rarely, whereas some public TCRs were present in many individuals. The earlier analysis of about 600 of the donors excluded fewer than 20 rarely observed V segments, including chromosome 9 orphons, because counts were too low. Most CMV-associated TCR beta chains appeared to be HLA-restricted in a later analysis, and the HLA associations seemed to be driven largely by CMV exposure. The 87-base-pair reads could not distinguish some IMGT-functional V segments, including TRBV6-2 and TRBV6-3, so those segments were excluded. Because some donors lacked HLA typing at each locus, the association tests relied only on the typed subset. In an earlier analysis of under 600 of the donors, most TCR beta V segments were observed in productive rearrangements about 87% or about 30% of the time, broadly matching IMGT annotations. In both the original and validation cohorts, the classifier was reported to diagnose cytomegalovirus status with high specificity and sensitivity. The authors suggested that the approach could potentially be generalized to other disease states and immunological phenotypes. The study gave a list of over 150 TCR beta chains associated with cytomegalovirus. When HLA alleles, especially DR and DQ, strongly co-occurred, attributing TCR associations to individual alleles was difficult. According to a later analysis, TCR association rates differed among HLA loci, with DRB1 alleles showing the most associated TCRs and HLA-C alleles showing the fewest.

This sequence uses TRBV6-6 and TRBJ2-7; 7 junctional bases match TRBD1. Sequenced sample: PBMCs. The sequence derives from a girl aged 10 to 17 in good health and CMV-seropositive. In nucleotides, the sequence is TGTGCCAGCAGTTACCAGACAGGGATCGCCTACGAGCAGTACTTC. This translates into CASSYQTGIAYEQYF.